This T cell receptor beta chain was obtained from a study of blood T cell repertoires in COVID-19 (dated by TCRdb to 2018 to 2020). Broadly, across the study: Samples from collaborators originated in the United States, Italy and Spain and spanned both the acute and convalescent phases of COVID-19. Samples came from the ongoing ImmuneRACE study (first 160 participants) plus 1,254 subjects from 6 global collaborators. The repertoires were made available in a free public database intended to serve as a resource for research on the immune response to SARS-CoV-2. Subjects who had been exposed to COVID-19, were actively infected with it, or had recovered from it provided the deeply sampled blood TCRbeta repertoires that made up the dataset. Sample metadata almost always included a de-identified subject ID, COVID-19 status, age in years and sex. The prospective study material was composed of cDNA or gDNA derived from T cells, B-cell-depleted T cells, or PBMCs. Where available, HLA class I and class II types were taken from metadata supplied by the sample provider and were not determined by assay-based typing. Broader findings and caveats from the paper: Clinical and demographic metadata were provided uncurated, with the amount varying by source and participant.

TCRbeta CDR3 regions were amplified from genomic DNA using the immunoSEQ Assay, a bias-controlled multiplex PCR. In the paper's pipeline: Nucleated cell counts per sample were estimated from amplification of reference gene primers within the assay. Sequence reads were collapsed and filtered to measure the absolute abundance of every unique TCRbeta CDR3 rearrangement. For each sample, productive Simpson clonality was calculated by taking the square root of Simpson's diversity index across productive rearrangements. The source is immuneACCESS, and TCRdb retained only in-frame sequences with V and J called. Part of the clones is not carried over; for the studies checked, unresolved V genes explain less than half of this, and the remainder is unexplained. Clonal size and the V and J genes are those of that table, whereas D and trimming came from the DNA. The sample data list around 190,000 clones, and 89% of these were observed just once. The ten largest account for 1.5% to 2% of the sample.

The junction shows trimming of 3 bases on V and 0 bases on J, plus 11 bases between the germline ends. Based on the germline V gene, the CDR1 and CDR2 sequences are SGHAT and FQNNGV. The CDR3 covers 15 residues, taking in both the cysteine and the phenylalanine. Kept here is only the CDR3 DNA, which spans 45 bases and is read in frame from base 1. For this clone: Its antigen remains unidentified. Base quality data are lacking; no much larger clone is found one base away.

Samples from volunteer blood donors who had recovered from COVID-19 were contributed by a second Seattle source. Whole blood was collected in K2EDTA tubes by collaborating institutions according to the institutions' own protocols. For TCRbeta analysis, collaborators shipped samples in one of three forms: frozen whole blood, isolated PBMCs, or DNA extracted from either of those sample types. Recombination joined TRBV11-2 with TRBJ1-1; too little of a D gene remains to name it. The sequence was obtained from a man aged 18 to 29 who had recovered from COVID-19. The sample taken for sequencing was peripheral blood. For the CDR3, the sequence is CASSFRYPMNTEAFF. The nucleotide sequence reads TGTGCCAGCAGCTTCCGCTACCCCATGAACACTGAAGCTTTCTTT.